This T cell receptor beta chain was captured in a study of vaccination effects on CD4 cells after COVID-19 (dated by TCRdb to 2021 to 2024). Looking at the study overall: Each participant got two doses of an mRNA SARS-CoV-2 vaccine, either BNT162b2 or mRNA-1273. Pre-vaccine samples were drawn from two convalescent patients 16 days and one week before the first dose, at 142 and 148 days after COVID-19 diagnosis. The study compared SARS-CoV-2 spike-specific CD4+ TCR repertoires before and after mRNA vaccination in COVID-19 convalescent patients and infection-naive vaccine recipients. The full study included roughly 10 COVID-19 convalescent patients and a handful of SARS-CoV-2-naive healthy vaccine recipients. Cultures from other donors in the study were sequenced using the Oncomine TCR Beta short-read assay on an Illumina iSeq 100.

To note about this clone: No antigen is known for it. Per-base qualities were not stored, and no clone one base away is much larger.

In the ViraFEST assay, PBMC were stimulated with viral peptide pools, and TCR sequencing was then used to find antigen-specific CD4+ T cell clonotypes based on their expansion. After roughly 11 days of culture, CD4+ T cells were isolated with the EasySep CD4+ T cell isolation kit. Convalescent patients had PCR-confirmed SARS-CoV-2 infection between March and December 2020, before Alpha, Beta and Delta variants emerged in the United States. Fewer than 2.5 million PBMC per well were cultured in IMDM with about 4.5% human AB serum, 9 to 10 IU/ml IL-2 and gentamicin, plus 10 ug/ml peptides. A peptide pool from HIV-1 Nef was used as the negative control culture condition. On days 3 and 7, half of the culture medium was replaced with fresh IL-2-containing medium. Unless otherwise noted, each peptide stimulation condition was cultured in triplicate wells. PBMC were separated from whole blood using Ficoll-Paque Plus gradient centrifugation and were then either cryopreserved at -140C or used fresh. The QIAamp micro DNA kit was used to extract genomic DNA from the cultured CD4+ T cells.

Libraries were constructed by the immunoSEQ multiplex PCR assay. DNA from the cultured, isolated CD4+ T cells was subjected to TCR beta CDR3 sequencing. For the original study's pipeline: Non-productive TCR sequences were removed and reads were trimmed to the CDR3 region, keeping CDR3s of at least 7 amino acids. The MANAFEST web app was used to identify antigen-specific clonotypes by comparing expansion in peptide wells with expansion in reference cultures. To count as positive, a clone had to show expansion at FDR<0.05 compared with the reference and with all other wells, an odds ratio above 5, and a frequency above 0.1% in two replicate wells. Cross-reactive clonotypes were defined as significantly expanded in SARS-CoV-2 spike wells and in at least one common cold coronavirus spike condition. CDR3 similarity was assessed by Levenshtein distance using the stringdist R package, and unrooted trees were constructed with ape in R 3.6.1. TCRdb carries this immuneACCESS record with in-frame sequences only. Its versions omit some clonotypes, under half of them owing to an unresolved V gene in the studies checked, with the rest unexplained. V and J calls and clone size come straight from that table; D and trimming were deduced from the DNA. In all, the sample holds 70,000 or so clones, and roughly 73% of those were seen once. Clones ranked in the top ten supply more than 5% of the sample.

What the research found in general, with its limitations: Among convalescent patients, the spike-reactive repertoire after vaccination was made up mainly of new vaccine-induced clones that were largely distinct from the clones induced by infection. The study was limited by a small number of convalescent patients and lacked early post-infection timepoints. Both infection-induced and vaccine-induced clones contracted markedly at late post-vaccination timepoints, which is consistent with waning T cell responses.

From the cysteine through the phenylalanine, the CDR3 covers 18 amino acids. The read is trimmed to its CDR3 DNA, 54 bases read in frame from base 1. The germline V gene yields ENHRY for CDR1 and SYGVKD for CDR2. V and J are truncated by 2 bases and 0 bases respectively, leaving an intervening sequence of 19 bases. Sample: CD4+ T cells from PBMCs cultured with HIV peptides, taken before COVID-19 vaccination. Reading the label with the study, this specimen's cell subset or site is: HIV-1 Nef peptide pool negative control/reference culture. This clonotype was obtained from a human donor who had a prior SARS-CoV-2 infection. The rearrangement combines TRBV10-3 with TRBJ1-2; the D gene is perhaps TRBD1, from 5 matching bases. The CDR3 region reads CAISEGYIHQGTNYGYTF. The bases are TGTGCCATCAGTGAGGGCTATATACATCAGGGCACTAACTATGGCTACACCTTC.